These T cell receptor beta chains were read from a single sample in a study of blood T cell repertoires in COVID-19. This table comes from immunoSEQ multiplex PCR, and its TCRdb copy is limited to in-frame clones, with some not included. The data contain more than 80,000 clones, about 70% of them singletons. Material for sequencing was peripheral blood. Receptor source: a human donor with acute or convalescent COVID-19. The donor label of this sample is uncertain. The CDR3 runs from the conserved cysteine through the conserved F or W. The D gene is left open where the match is weak. Part of the rows lack a size; the others show once, few, many or a class for expanded clones.

J gene: TRBJ1-3; V gene: TRBV9; clone size: -; D gene: -; CDR3 DNA: TGTGCCAGCAGCGTCGGGGGGAGCTCTGGAAACACCATATATTTT; CDR3 protein: CASSVGGSSGNTIYF
J gene: TRBJ2-7; V gene: TRBV5-6; clone size: -; D gene: -; CDR3 DNA: TGTGCCAGCAGCAAAACAGGCTACGAGCAGTACTTC; CDR3 protein: CASSKTGYEQYF
J gene: TRBJ1-4; V gene: TRBV5-6; clone size: -; D gene: TRBD1; CDR3 DNA: TGTGCCAGCAGCACCTGGACAGGGGGGATTGAAAAACTGTTTTTT; CDR3 protein: CASSTWTGGIEKLFF
J gene: TRBJ2-5; V gene: TRBV4-1; clone size: few; D gene: TRBD2; CDR3 DNA: TGCGCCAGCAGCCAAACCTCCGGGACTAGCGCAGAGACCCAGTACTTC; CDR3 protein: CASSQTSGTSAETQYF
J gene: TRBJ1-3; V gene: TRBV5-8; clone size: -; D gene: -; CDR3 DNA: TGTGCCAGCAGCTTCGGGAGCGGTGGAAACACCATATATTTT; CDR3 protein: CASSFGSGGNTIYF
J gene: TRBJ1-1; V gene: TRBV19; clone size: -; D gene: -; CDR3 DNA: TGTGCCAGTAGTGATGACTTATACACTGAAGCTTTCTTT; CDR3 protein: CASSDDLYTEAFF
J gene: TRBJ1-2; V gene: TRBV5-6; clone size: -; D gene: -; CDR3 DNA: TGTGCCAGCAGGTTTATTTGGCAGGAGGCTGGCTACACCTTC; CDR3 protein: CASRFIWQEAGYTF
J gene: TRBJ1-2; V gene: TRBV19; clone size: -; D gene: TRBD1; CDR3 DNA: TGTGCCAGTAGTGCGATAAGACAGGGTACCGGTGGCTACACCTTC; CDR3 protein: CASSAIRQGTGGYTF
J gene: TRBJ2-1; V gene: TRBV3-1/TRBV3-2; clone size: -; D gene: -; CDR3 DNA: TGTGCCAGCAGCCAAGTATACGGCGGAATAGGCAATGAGCAGTTCTTC; CDR3 protein: CASSQVYGGIGNEQFF
J gene: TRBJ2-7; V gene: TRBV4-2; clone size: -; D gene: TRBD2; CDR3 DNA: TGTGCCAGCAGCCAAGATTCCCTAGCGGGGGCCCGATGGTACGAGCAGTACTTC; CDR3 protein: CASSQDSLAGARWYEQYF
J gene: TRBJ1-2; V gene: TRBV5-1; clone size: once; D gene: -; CDR3 DNA: TGCGCCAGCTCCGGAGATAACTATGGCTACACCTTC; CDR3 protein: CASSGDNYGYTF